What follows are 7 T cell receptor beta chains derived from one specimen sequenced in a study of regulatory T cells in long-lasting Graves disease. Time point noted: newly diagnosed GD, antithyroid drugs for less than 3 months. Generation of the TCR library employed RNA extracted from PBMCs. Construction of TCR beta libraries relied on iRepertoire HTBI primers and on Arm-PCR targeting CDR3 regions. MiXCR, run by TCRdb on the multiplex PCR reads, gives a single entry per CDR3 protein. The table shows 300,000 to 400,000 distinct CDR3 sequences, with 16% occurring only once. The same data also went into a second study, on T cells in Graves' hyperthyroidism and ophthalmopathy.

Sample: peripheral blood mononuclear cells (PBMCs), taken at new diagnosis, from a patient treated with antithyroid drugs. Receptor source: a man in his forties with Graves disease.

The V call is TRBV5-5, the J call TRBJ1-5, with TRBD1 matching over 7 bases. The length of the CDR3 is 15 residues. The germline CDR1 and CDR2 sequences are SGHKS and YYEKEE (reference sequence). Losses at the gene ends were 1 base for V and 5 bases for J; bases not matched to a gene: 6. In DNA, the CDR3 is TGTGCCAGCAGCTTGAGCAGGGGGAGGGATCAGCCCCAGCATTTT. It specifies CASSLSRGRDQPQHF.

The chain joins TRBV6-1 to TRBJ1-3; 7 bases match TRBD1. Germline-derived CDR1 and CDR2 are MNHNS and SASEGT. V was pared by 5 bases and J by 1 base, with 11 bases of the junction left unmatched. The length of the CDR3 is 17 residues. CDR3 amino acids: CASSHSTGAMSGNTIYF. CDR3 DNA sequence: TGTGCCAGCAGTCACTCAACAGGGGCGATGTCTGGAAACACCATATATTTT.

This chain uses TRBV12-3 or TRBV12-4 with TRBJ2-7, with TRBD2 matching over 7 bases. V was pared by 8 bases and J by 4 bases, with 8 bases of the junction left unmatched. CDR3 length: 13 residues. CDR3 sequence reads: CASGSRTRYEQYF. The CDR3 nucleotides read TGTGCCAGCGGGTCCCGGACTAGATACGAGCAGTACTTC.

This clonotype was seen repeatedly, ten times or more. The rearrangement links TRBV15 to TRBJ2-5; D perhaps matches TRBD1 (6 bases). The germline gives CDR1 LNHNV, CDR2 YYDKDF (reference sequence). V shed 0 bases and J shed 6 bases, with 11 bases lying between them. CDR3 length equals 14 residues. CDR3 nucleotides: TGTGCCACCAGCAGAGAAGGGGGATTCCAGACCCAGTACTTC. Translating it yields CATSREGGFQTQYF.

This chain uses TRBV2 with TRBJ1-1, with D possibly being TRBD1 (5 bases). Looked up from germline, CDR1 is SNHLY and CDR2 is FYNNEI. V shed 5 bases and J shed 0 bases, with 16 bases lying between them. CDR3 size: 16 residues. Here the CDR3 reads CASSLSGARLNTEAFF. For the CDR3, the DNA is TGTGCCAGCAGTTTAAGTGGGGCCCGTCTGAACACTGAAGCTTTCTTT.

This clonotype has ten or more counts. This rearrangement joins TRBV18 to TRBJ2-5; 7 nucleotides match TRBD1. The CDR3 covers 14 residues. Germline trimming cut 4 bases from V and 4 bases from J; bases unmatched to any gene: 6. Germline V gene data show CDR1 as KGHSH and CDR2 as LQKENI. CDR3 nucleotides: TGTGCCAGCTCACTATGGACAGGAACAGAGACCCAGTACTTC. It codes for CASSLWTGTETQYF.

This clonotype was observed a handful of times. This chain uses TRBV9 with TRBJ2-2; TRBD1 matches at 7 bases. The CDR3 spans 15 residues. Germline V CDR1 and CDR2: SGDLS, YYNGEE. V was pared by 3 bases and J by 2 bases, with 4 bases of the junction left unmatched. The CDR3 is CASSGQGGNTGELFF. CDR3 sequence (DNA): TGTGCCAGCAGCGGACAGGGCGGAAACACCGGGGAGCTGTTTTTT.